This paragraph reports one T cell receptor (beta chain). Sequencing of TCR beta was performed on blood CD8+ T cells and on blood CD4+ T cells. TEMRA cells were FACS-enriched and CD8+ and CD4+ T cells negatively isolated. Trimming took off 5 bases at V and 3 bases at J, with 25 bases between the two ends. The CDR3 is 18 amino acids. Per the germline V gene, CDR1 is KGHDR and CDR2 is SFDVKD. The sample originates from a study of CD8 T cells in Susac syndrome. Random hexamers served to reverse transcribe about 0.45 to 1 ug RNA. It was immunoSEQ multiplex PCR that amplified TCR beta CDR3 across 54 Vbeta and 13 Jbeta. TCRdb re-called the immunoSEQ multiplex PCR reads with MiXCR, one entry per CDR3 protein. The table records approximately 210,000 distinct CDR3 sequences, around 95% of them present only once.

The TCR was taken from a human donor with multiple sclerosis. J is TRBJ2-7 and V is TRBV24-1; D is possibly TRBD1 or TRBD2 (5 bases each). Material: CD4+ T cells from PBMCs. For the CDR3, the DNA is TGTGCCACCAGTGCCGAATTGGGGGAGTCTACCGAAATCTACGAGCAGTACTTC. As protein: CATSAELGESTEIYEQYF.